A selection of T cell receptor beta chains follows, all from one sample in a study of PD-1 blockade in classical Hodgkin lymphoma. The data were produced by immunoSEQ multiplex PCR, yet TCRdb's version contains in-frame clones alone and is incomplete. The repertoire consists of roughly 13,000 clones, with roughly 80% occurring once and the leading ten covering 25%. The material sequenced was peripheral blood mononuclear cells (PBMCs), taken at baseline. The receptors shown here come from a human donor with classical Hodgkin lymphoma. Each CDR3 is given with its conserved first and last residue. The D gene is left open where the match is weak. The listing skips clone size in some rows; elsewhere it reads once, few, many or a size class.

d_gene,v_gene,abundance,j_gene,CDR3nt,CDR3aa
TRBD1,TRBV27,-,TRBJ2-7,TGTGCCAGCAGTTTCCGGGACAGGGGCTACGAGCAGTACTTC,CASSFRDRGYEQYF
TRBD1,TRBV6-5,-,TRBJ2-7,TGTGCCAGCAGCACAACCGACAGGGTCTCCTACGAGCAGTACTTC,CASSTTDRVSYEQYF
-,TRBV6-1,-,TRBJ2-2,TGTGCCAGCAGTTCGGGACATGCCGGGGGCGGGGAGCTGTTTTTT,CASSSGHAGGGELFF
-,TRBV6-5,-,TRBJ2-3,TGTGCCAGCAGCCACACAGATACGCAGTATTTT,CASSHTDTQYF
-,TRBV6-4,-,TRBJ2-3,TGTGCCAGCAGTCCCACCGGGACCATCACAGATACGCAGTATTTT,CASSPTGTITDTQYF
-,TRBV6-6,-,TRBJ2-7,TGTGCCAGCAGTCTTGCCACCTACGAGCAGTACTTC,CASSLATYEQYF
-,TRBV6-6,-,TRBJ2-7,TGTGCCAGCAGCTACTCCGTCCGACCCTACGAGCAGTACTTC,CASSYSVRPYEQYF
-,TRBV27,-,TRBJ1-6,TGTGCCAGCAGCCTTTTGGGGTCACCCCTCCACTTT,CASSLLGSPLHF
TRBD2,TRBV28,-,TRBJ2-7,TGTGCCAGCAAACCAACGGGAGGGGTAAACTACGAGCAGTACTTC,CASKPTGGVNYEQYF
-,TRBV6-1,-,TRBJ2-7,TGTGCCAGCAGTCGACAGATCACCTACGAGCAGTACTTC,CASSRQITYEQYF
-,TRBV20-1,-,TRBJ2-3,TGCAGTGCCCCGGCAGATACGCAGTATTTT,CSAPADTQYF
-,TRBV6-1,-,TRBJ1-5,TGTGCCAACTCCCCAACGTTTAGCAATCAGCCCCAGCATTTT,CANSPTFSNQPQHF
TRBD1,TRBV2,medium-sized,TRBJ2-7,TGTGCCAGCAGTGAATGGAGGGCCGGACAGGGGGGGGATAACGAGCAGTACTTC,CASSEWRAGQGGDNEQYF
-,TRBV18,few,TRBJ1-3,TGTGCCAGCACCGATAGTGGAGTACCTGGAAACACCATATATTTT,CASTDSGVPGNTIYF
-,TRBV2,-,TRBJ2-7,TGTGCCATCTACAGCTCTTCCTACGAGCAGTACTTC,CAIYSSSYEQYF
TRBD2,TRBV5-1,-,TRBJ2-2,TGCGCCAGCAGCTCGGGACTAGCGGGCCTTAACACCGGGGAGCTGTTTTTT,CASSSGLAGLNTGELFF
TRBD2,TRBV5-1,few,TRBJ2-3,TGCGCCAGCAGCAAGCCGACTAGCGGGAGTGCAGATACGCAGTATTTT,CASSKPTSGSADTQYF
TRBD2,TRBV7-9,once,TRBJ2-5,TGTGCCAGCAGCTCCCCGGGACTAGCGGGATATTACCAAGAGACCCAGTACTTC,CASSSPGLAGYYQETQYF
TRBD1,TRBV2,-,TRBJ2-3,TGTGCCAGCAGTGTTCAGGGACAGGGTTTCGATACGCAGTATTTT,CASSVQGQGFDTQYF
-,TRBV30,-,TRBJ1-5,TGTGCCTGGAGCGCCCCGGGACACAGCAATCAGCCCCAGCATTTT,CAWSAPGHSNQPQHF
-,TRBV10-3,once,TRBJ2-1,TGTGCCATCAGTGATGGGCGGGTGGGAAATGAGCAGTTCTTC,CAISDGRVGNEQFF
-,TRBV19,-,TRBJ2-3,TGTGCCAGTAGTATAGGGGATACGCAGTATTTT,CASSIGDTQYF
TRBD1,TRBV14,-,TRBJ2-2,TGTGCCAGCAGCCAGCAGACAGGGATGTCCGGGGAGCTGTTTTTT,CASSQQTGMSGELFF
-,TRBV6-5,few,TRBJ2-7,TGTGCCAGCAGTTACCGCCTCTCGCGGGACTACGAGCAGTACTTC,CASSYRLSRDYEQYF
-,TRBV27,-,TRBJ2-1,TGTGCCAGCAGTTTGGTTGGGCCCTCCAATGAGCAGTTCTTC,CASSLVGPSNEQFF
-,TRBV7-2,-,TRBJ1-3,TGTGCCAGCAGCTTAGCACCCAGCTCTGGAAACACCATATATTTT,CASSLAPSSGNTIYF
-,TRBV5-1,-,TRBJ2-6,TGCGCCAGCAGCTTGGTTGGTGTGCAGTCTGGGGCCAACGTCCTGACTTTC,CASSLVGVQSGANVLTF
-,TRBV19,-,TRBJ1-2,TGTGCCAGTAGTGAACCCCGGGACGGCGGTGGCTACACCTTC,CASSEPRDGGGYTF
-,TRBV25-1,-,TRBJ1-3,TGTGCCAGCAGTAAACGGGACACAACTGGAAACACCATATATTTT,CASSKRDTTGNTIYF
-,TRBV29-1,-,TRBJ1-2,TGCAGCGAACAGAGGGCTTGGGGCTACACCTTC,CSEQRAWGYTF
TRBD2,TRBV25-1,once,TRBJ2-1,TGTGCCAGCAGTGAACTGAGCGGGGTACTCAATGAGCAGTTCTTC,CASSELSGVLNEQFF
-,TRBV5-6,-,TRBJ2-5,TGTGCCAGCACGTCGGGTCCCCAAGAGACCCAGTACTTC,CASTSGPQETQYF
-,TRBV9,-,TRBJ1-3,TGTGCCAGCAGCGTAGGGCAGGGAATTGGAAACACCATATATTTT,CASSVGQGIGNTIYF
-,TRBV6-1,-,TRBJ2-2,TGTGCCAGCAGTCCTACGTGGGACGGTGAGCTGTTTTTT,CASSPTWDGELFF
-,TRBV6-5,once,TRBJ1-1,TGTGCCAGCAGTTACGGCACAATAGGGGGTGAAGCTTTCTTT,CASSYGTIGGEAFF
-,TRBV18,-,TRBJ2-7,TGTGCCAGCTCACCACCGGGCACAGGGTACTACGAGCAGTACTTC,CASSPPGTGYYEQYF
TRBD1,TRBV6-5,-,TRBJ2-7,TGTGCCAGCAGTAAATGGGACAGGGGCTACGAGCAGTACTTC,CASSKWDRGYEQYF
TRBD2,TRBV5-1,-,TRBJ2-2,TGCGCCAGCAGCCCGGGAGGGGGTGCCGGGGAGCTGTTTTTT,CASSPGGGAGELFF
TRBD2,TRBV7-8,-,TRBJ2-7,TGTGCCAGCAGCTTAGGGAGATCTAGCGGACCCTACGAGCAGTACTTC,CASSLGRSSGPYEQYF
-,TRBV19,-,TRBJ2-7,TGTGCCAGTAGTACTTCCGGGACACCAAGCTCCTACGAGCAGTACTTC,CASSTSGTPSSYEQYF
TRBD2,TRBV6-1,-,TRBJ2-7,TGTGCCAGCAGTTCTAGCGGGAGGGCCTACGAGCAGTACTTC,CASSSSGRAYEQYF
TRBD1,TRBV28,-,TRBJ1-2,TGTGCCAGCAGTTTAAATACAGGGGGTGGGTCTGGCTACACCTTC,CASSLNTGGGSGYTF
TRBD2,TRBV6-1,-,TRBJ2-1,TGTGCCAGCAGTCCCAGCGGGAGGGCCTATGAGCAGTTCTTC,CASSPSGRAYEQFF
-,TRBV25-1,few,TRBJ2-1,TGTGCCAGCAGTGGGGAATACTACAATGAGCAGTTCTTC,CASSGEYYNEQFF
-,TRBV19,-,TRBJ1-1,TGTGCCAGTAGTATGCCCGGGCAGGTGATGAACACTGAAGCTTTCTTT,CASSMPGQVMNTEAFF
-,TRBV18,-,TRBJ2-3,TGTGCCAGCTCACCAACTCGGGGGTTTGCAGATACGCAGTATTTT,CASSPTRGFADTQYF
TRBD1,TRBV5-4,-,TRBJ2-2,TGTGCCAGCAGCTTCGGACAGGGGGTTTACACCGGGGAGCTGTTTTTT,CASSFGQGVYTGELFF
-,TRBV5-1,-,TRBJ1-1,TGCGCCAGCAGCTTAACGGGCGTAGGAACTGAAGCTTTCTTT,CASSLTGVGTEAFF
-,TRBV10-3,medium-sized,TRBJ1-1,TGTGCCATCAGTGCGGGGGCAGGACTTGGTGGCACTGAAGCTTTCTTT,CAISAGAGLGGTEAFF
TRBD1,TRBV15,-,TRBJ1-5,TGTGCCACCAGCAGCGGACAGGGGAATCAGCCCCAGCATTTT,CATSSGQGNQPQHF
-,TRBV7-8,-,TRBJ2-3,TGTGCCAGCAGCTTAGCGGACCCCCGGCGCACAGATACGCAGTATTTT,CASSLADPRRTDTQYF
-,TRBV19,-,TRBJ2-3,TGTGCCAGTAGTGTTGGACAGCCAGATACGCAGTATTTT,CASSVGQPDTQYF
-,TRBV18,-,TRBJ2-7,TGTGCCAGCTCACCCTCTGGGGTCGAGCAGTACTTC,CASSPSGVEQYF
TRBD1,TRBV28,-,TRBJ2-7,TGTGCCAGCAGTAGAACCGGGACAGCCTACGAGCAGTACTTC,CASSRTGTAYEQYF
TRBD1,TRBV5-4,-,TRBJ2-3,TGTGCCAGCAGCCCAGGACAGGGCAGGGCAGATACGCAGTATTTT,CASSPGQGRADTQYF
-,TRBV9,-,TRBJ1-1,TGTGCCAGCAGCCCGCCAGGTCAGGGGAACACTGAAGCTTTCTTT,CASSPPGQGNTEAFF
-,TRBV5-4,-,TRBJ1-1,TGTGCCAGCAGCTCCAATTGGAGGACTGAAGCTTTCTTT,CASSSNWRTEAFF